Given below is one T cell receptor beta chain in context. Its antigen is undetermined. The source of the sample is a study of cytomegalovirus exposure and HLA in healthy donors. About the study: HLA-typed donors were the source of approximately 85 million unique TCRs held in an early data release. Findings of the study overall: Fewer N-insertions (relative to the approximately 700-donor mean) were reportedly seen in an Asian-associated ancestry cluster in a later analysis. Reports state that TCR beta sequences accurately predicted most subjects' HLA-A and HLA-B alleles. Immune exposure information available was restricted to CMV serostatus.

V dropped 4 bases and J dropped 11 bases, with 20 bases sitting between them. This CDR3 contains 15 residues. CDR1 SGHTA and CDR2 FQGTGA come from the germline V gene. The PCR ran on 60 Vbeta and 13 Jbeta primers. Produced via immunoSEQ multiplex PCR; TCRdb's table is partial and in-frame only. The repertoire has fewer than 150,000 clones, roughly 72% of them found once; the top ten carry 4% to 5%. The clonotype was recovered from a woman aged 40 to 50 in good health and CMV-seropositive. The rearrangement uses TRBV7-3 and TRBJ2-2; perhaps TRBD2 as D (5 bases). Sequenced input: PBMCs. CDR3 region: CASSSLAARRSELFF. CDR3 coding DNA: TGTGCCAGCAGCTCACTTGCGGCGAGGAGGTCCGAGCTGTTTTTT.